This T cell receptor beta chain is drawn from a study of neurological immune-mediated disorders. Regarding the study as a whole: None of the CDR3 amino acid sequences of expanded clones were shared across subjects, and this suggested private repertoires in all groups. TCR clonal expansion peaked in HTLV-1-associated myelopathy patients and was lowest in multiple sclerosis patients.

This clonotype was observed at least ten times. Its cognate antigen is unknown. Time point indicated: longitudinal time-point 1 (baseline). TCRdb analysed the 5' RACE reads with MiXCR anew, one entry per CDR3 protein. Of around 69,000 distinct CDR3 sequences in the sample, about a tenth were seen once. The sequence was collected from a young man in good health. The sample consisted of PBMCs.

The CDR3 sequence is CAWSATSYNEQFF. In DNA, the CDR3 is TGTGCCTGGAGCGCGACTAGTTACAATGAGCAGTTCTTC. This chain links TRBV30 with TRBJ2-1; D may be TRBD2 (6 bases). The CDR3 has 13 amino acids. The germline CDR1 and CDR2 sequences are GTSNPN and SVGIG (reference sequence). V was clipped by 3 bases and J by 4 bases, with 10 bases between them.